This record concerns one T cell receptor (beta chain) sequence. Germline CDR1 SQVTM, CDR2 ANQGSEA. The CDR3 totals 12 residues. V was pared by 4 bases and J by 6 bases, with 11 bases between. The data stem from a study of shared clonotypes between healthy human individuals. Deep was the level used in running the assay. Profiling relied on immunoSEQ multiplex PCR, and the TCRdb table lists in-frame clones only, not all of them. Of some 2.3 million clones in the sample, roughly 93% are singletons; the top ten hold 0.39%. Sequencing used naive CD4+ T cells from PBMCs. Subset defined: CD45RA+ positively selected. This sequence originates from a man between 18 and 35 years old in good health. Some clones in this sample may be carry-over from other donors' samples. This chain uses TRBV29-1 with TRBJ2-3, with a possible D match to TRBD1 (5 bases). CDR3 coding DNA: TGCAGCGTTGTGAAGGGGATGGATACGCAGTATTTT. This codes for CSVVKGMDTQYF.